Listed below are T cell receptor beta chains from one sample, sequenced in a study of regulatory T cells in long-lasting Graves disease. TCRdb re-analysed the multiplex PCR reads in MiXCR, keeping a single row per CDR3 protein. The sample records some 450,000 distinct CDR3 sequences, 15% to 20% being singletons. These data also formed part of another study, on T cells in Graves' hyperthyroidism and ophthalmopathy.

The source material was peripheral blood mononuclear cells (PBMCs), sampled at new diagnosis, from a patient treated with antithyroid drugs. The receptor source for this set is a woman in her thirties with Graves disease. The CDR3 runs from the conserved cysteine through the conserved F or W. Fields, in order: D gene, V gene, J gene, clone size, CDR3 DNA, CDR3 protein. The D gene is left open where the match is weak. Some rows have no size entry. The others give once, few or many, or a class for an expanded clone.

>NA|TRBV6-5|TRBJ2-2|NA
TGTGCCAGCAGTTCCCACAGGAAGACCGGGGAGCTGTTTTTT
CASSSHRKTGELFF
>NA|TRBV6-2/TRBV6-3|TRBJ1-1|many
TGTGCCAGCAGTTATGGTTTCACTGAAGCTTTCTTT
CASSYGFTEAFF
>NA|TRBV5-6|TRBJ2-7|many
TGTGCCAGCAGCTTGGTTGGACACCCCTACGAGCAGTACTTC
CASSLVGHPYEQYF
>NA|TRBV30|TRBJ1-2|many
TGTGCCTGGAGTGTGCAGGGGCGCGACGGCTACACCTTC
CAWSVQGRDGYTF
>NA|TRBV11-2|TRBJ2-2|NA
TGTGCCAGCAGGCAACTAGGAGGGCCGAACACCGGGGAGCTGTTTTTT
CASRQLGGPNTGELFF
>TRBD2|TRBV28|TRBJ2-1|many
TGTGCCAGCAGTTTGATAGCGGGAGTTTATAATGAGCAGTTCTTC
CASSLIAGVYNEQFF
>NA|TRBV4-3|TRBJ2-1|few
TGCGCCAGCAGCCAAGATCCAGGGTATGAGCAGTTCTTC
CASSQDPGYEQFF
>TRBD2|TRBV10-3|TRBJ2-3|many
TGTGCCATCAGTGAGTTCCTAGCGGGAGGAGGCACAGATACGCAGTATTTT
CAISEFLAGGGTDTQYF
>NA|TRBV2|TRBJ1-1|many
TGTGCCAGCACTCAGGGGATGAACACTGAAGCTTTCTTT
CASTQGMNTEAFF
>TRBD2|TRBV10-3|TRBJ2-7|NA
TGTGCCATCAGTGAGGGTCTAGCGGGTTCCTACGAGCAGTACTTC
CAISEGLAGSYEQYF
>TRBD1|TRBV27|TRBJ1-1|many
TGTGCCAGCAGTCGAGGAGACAGGGATGACACTGAAGCTTTCTTT
CASSRGDRDDTEAFF
>NA|TRBV20-1|TRBJ2-1|many
TGCAGTGCGCCAGGGGGCGCGGGGGATGGTGAGCAGTTCTTC
CSAPGGAGDGEQFF
>TRBD2|TRBV5-1|TRBJ2-1|NA
TGCGCCAGCAGCTTACCTTTGGAGACTAGCGGGGCTAGCTCCTACAATGAGCAGTTCTTC
CASSLPLETSGASSYNEQFF
>NA|TRBV7-9|TRBJ2-3|NA
TGTGCCGACCGAGGAATAGGCACAGATACGCAGTATTTT
CADRGIGTDTQYF
>TRBD2|TRBV15|TRBJ2-5|NA
TGTGCCACCAGCACAAGACTAGCGGGCAACCAAGAGACCCAGTACTTC
CATSTRLAGNQETQYF
>TRBD1|TRBV11-2|TRBJ2-1|NA
TGTGCCAGCAGGGTGACAGGGGGCACCTTGAATGAGCAGTTCTTC
CASRVTGGTLNEQFF
>NA|TRBV7-8|TRBJ1-4|NA
TGTGCCAGCAGTGGCCCCTCGGATGAAAAACTGTTTTTT
CASSGPSDEKLFF
>NA|TRBV9|TRBJ1-2|many
TGTGCCAGCAGCCTTTGGACTGTTGCTAACTATGGCTACACCTTC
CASSLWTVANYGYTF
>TRBD1|TRBV28|TRBJ2-5|NA
TGTGCCAGCAGGCCCACCTTTAGGACAGGGGGTCTAGAGAAAGAGACCCAGTACTTC
CASRPTFRTGGLEKETQYF
>TRBD2|TRBV11-2|TRBJ2-1|many
TGTGCCAGCAGCGCCAGCGGGAGCTCCTACAATGAGCAGTTCTTC
CASSASGSSYNEQFF
>TRBD1|TRBV6-1|TRBJ1-1|NA
TGTGCCAACAGTGAGGGACAGCTAATCACTGAAGCTTTCTTT
CANSEGQLITEAFF
>TRBD2|TRBV28|TRBJ2-3|NA
TGTGCCAGCTTGGGGACTAGCGGGAGGACAGATACGCAGTATTTT
CASLGTSGRTDTQYF
>TRBD2|TRBV20-1|TRBJ2-7|many
TGCAGTGCTGGGGGGCTAGCGGGGCGGGTCTACGAGCAGTACTTC
CSAGGLAGRVYEQYF
>TRBD2|TRBV18|TRBJ2-1|few
TGTGCCAGCTCGCCGACGGGACTAGCGGGCGGGACCTACAATGAGCAGTTCTTC
CASSPTGLAGGTYNEQFF
>NA|TRBV5-4|TRBJ2-5|few
TGTGCCAGCAGCTTCTCTGACTTGGGTAGCGGAGTCCAAGAGACCCAGTACTTC
CASSFSDLGSGVQETQYF
>TRBD1|TRBV6-4|TRBJ1-5|NA
TGTGCCAGATCTCGTCCGGGACAGGGGGCCCTTAGCAATCAGCCCCAGCATTTT
CARSRPGQGALSNQPQHF
>NA|TRBV18|TRBJ2-3|many
TGTGCCAGCTCACCAGGGAGCGGGCCAAGCACAGATACGCAGTATTTT
CASSPGSGPSTDTQYF